The 10 T cell receptor beta chains below were found in one sample sequenced in a study of OX40 agonist ivuxolimab in advanced cancers. Sequencing used immunoSEQ multiplex PCR; TCRdb keeps in-frame clones, though not all of them. The sample consists of 90,000 to 120,000 clones, 80% to 95% of them appearing once. The sample here was CD4+ or CD8+ T cells sorted from blood, taken in a trial of the OX40 agonist ivuxolimab. The receptors here all came from an adult with an advanced solid tumor such as melanoma, head and neck, liver or kidney cancer.

V usage is TRBV30 and J usage is TRBJ2-3; 15 nucleotides line up with TRBD2. Looked up from germline, CDR1 is GTSNPN and CDR2 is SVGIG (reference sequence). This CDR3 spans 15 amino acids. V shed 2 bases and J 7 bases; nucleotides not matched to a gene: 4. CDR3 region: CAWSSGTSGRYTQYF. CDR3 DNA: TGTGCCTGGAGTTCCGGGACTAGCGGGAGGTATACGCAGTATTTT.

V is TRBV18 and J is TRBJ2-7, with 9 bases aligning to TRBD1. V lost 2 bases, J lost 6 bases, and 8 bases stayed unmatched. The CDR3 runs to 15 residues. The germline V gene encodes CDR1 KGHSH and CDR2 LQKENI. The CDR3 sequence is CASSPGGQGSSEQYF. Here the CDR3 DNA reads TGTGCCAGCTCACCAGGAGGACAGGGGAGTTCCGAGCAGTACTTC.

The chain uses TRBV6-1 and TRBJ2-1, with 7 positions matching TRBD1. Germline lookup yields CDR1 MNHNS and CDR2 SASEGT. This CDR3 has 14 amino acids. The V and J ends lost 6 bases and 4 bases, in that order; junction bases with no gene match: 6. This chain's CDR3 is CASRAGTDYNEQFF. The CDR3 region has the DNA TGTGCCAGCAGGGCCGGGACAGATTACAATGAGCAGTTCTTC.

This rearrangement joins TRBV7-3 to TRBJ1-2; TRBD1 matches 10 bases. This CDR3 contains 15 residues. With 1 base clipped from V and 2 bases from J, the junction kept 1 base outside the gene matches. CDR1 and CDR2 (germline): SGHTA, FQGTGA. As DNA, the CDR3 is TGTGCCAGCAGCTTAATGACAGGGGGCAACTATGGCTACACCTTC. Its translation: CASSLMTGGNYGYTF.

The J gene is TRBJ1-1, the V gene TRBV6-6; D is unresolved. Between the trimmed V and J ends, which lost 7 bases and 2 bases, there was a span of 8 bases. Germline V CDR1 and CDR2: MNHNY, SVGAGI (reference sequence). The CDR3 consists of 12 residues. The CDR3 bases are TGTGCCAGCACCGACTCTAACACTGAAGCTTTCTTT. Its translation: CASTDSNTEAFF.

The chain links TRBV9 to TRBJ1-3; D call uncertain. The germline V gene has CDR1 SGDLS and CDR2 YYNGEE. CDR3 length equals 17 residues. The V and J ends lost 0 bases and 1 base respectively, with 14 bases between them. The CDR3 coding sequence is TGTGCCAGCAGCGTAGGCCGAGCCGGGTGGTCTGGAAACACCATATATTTT. This codes for CASSVGRAGWSGNTIYF.

The genes are TRBV18 and TRBJ2-5; D gene uncertain. Germline CDR1 KGHSH, CDR2 LQKENI. The CDR3 extends over 11 amino acids. V was shortened by 2 bases and J by 8 bases, with 6 bases between the two germline ends. CDR3 in amino acids: CASSPEGTQYF. CDR3 coding DNA: TGTGCCAGCTCACCAGAAGGAACCCAGTACTTC.

Regarding this clone: Its ends do not fully match the called genes, so a read error is possible. The chain uses TRBV25-1 and TRBJ1-6; D is uncertain. The CDR3 covers 15 residues. The germline V gene has CDR1 MGHDK and CDR2 SYGVNS. The CDR3 sequence: CASSESTSYNSPFHF. In nucleotides, the CDR3 is TGTGCCAGCAGTGAATCTACCTCCTATAATTCACCCTTCCACTTT.

This CDR3 is CASDEGASSYNSPLHF. The CDR3 region has the DNA TGTGCCAGTGACGAGGGGGCAAGCTCCTATAATTCACCCCTCCACTTT. V and J are TRBV28 and TRBJ1-6; 7 nucleotides match TRBD1. This CDR3 contains 16 residues. The germline V gene encodes CDR1 MDHEN and CDR2 SYDVKM. J gave up 0 bases and V 9 bases, and 8 bases lay outside the gene matches.

Worth noting for this clone: The DNA is omitted, as the CDR3 cannot be located on it reliably, and the CDR3 follows TCRdb's listing. The CDR3 loop reads CASSFRAGQETQYF. The chain uses TRBV5-4 and TRBJ2-5. With termini counted, the CDR3 has 14 amino acids. The germline gives CDR1 SGHNT, CDR2 YYREEE (reference sequence).